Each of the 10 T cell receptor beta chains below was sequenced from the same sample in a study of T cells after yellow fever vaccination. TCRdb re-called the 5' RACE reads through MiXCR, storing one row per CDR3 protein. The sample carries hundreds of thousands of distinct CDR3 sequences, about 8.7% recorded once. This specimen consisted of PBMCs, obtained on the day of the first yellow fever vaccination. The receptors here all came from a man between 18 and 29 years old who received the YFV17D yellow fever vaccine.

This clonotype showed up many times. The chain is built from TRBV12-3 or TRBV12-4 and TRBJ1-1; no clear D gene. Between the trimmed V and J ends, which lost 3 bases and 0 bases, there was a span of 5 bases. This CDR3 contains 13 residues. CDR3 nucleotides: TGTGCCAGCAGTTTCAATATGAACACTGAAGCTTTCTTT. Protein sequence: CASSFNMNTEAFF.

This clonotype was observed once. The CDR3 nucleotides are TGTGCCAGCAGCAAAGAAAACTGGACTAACTATGGCTACACCTTC. Translated: CASSKENWTNYGYTF. This chain connects TRBV21-1 to TRBJ1-2. TRBV21-1 is described as a pseudogene. The CDR3 spans 15 residues.

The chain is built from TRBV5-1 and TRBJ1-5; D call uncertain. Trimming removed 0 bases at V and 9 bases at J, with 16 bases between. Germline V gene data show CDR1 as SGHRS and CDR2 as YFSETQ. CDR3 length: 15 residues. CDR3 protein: CASSLVSVREGPQHF. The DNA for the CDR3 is TGCGCCAGCAGCTTGGTGAGTGTGCGGGAAGGGCCCCAGCATTTT. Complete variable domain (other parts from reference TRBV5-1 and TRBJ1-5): KAGVTQTPRYLIKTRGQQVTLSCSPISGHRSVSWYQQTPGQGLQFLFEYFSETQRNKGNFPGRFSGRQFSNSRSEMNVSTLELGDSALYLCASSLVSVREGPQHFGDGTRLSIL.

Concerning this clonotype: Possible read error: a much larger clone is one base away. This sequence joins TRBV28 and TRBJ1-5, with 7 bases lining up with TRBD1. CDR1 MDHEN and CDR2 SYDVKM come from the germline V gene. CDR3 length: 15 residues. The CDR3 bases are TGTGCCAGCAGTTGGGGGATGACAGGGAATCAGCCCCATCATTTT. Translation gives CASSWGMTGNQPHHF.

The CDR3 DNA is TGTGCCAGCAGTTACTGGGGTACAGGGTCTCAAGAGACCCAGTACTTC. It is translated as CASSYWGTGSQETQYF. The gene calls are TRBV6-5 and TRBJ2-5; possibly TRBD1 for D (6 bases). The CDR3 spans 16 residues. Germline CDR1 MNHEY, CDR2 SVGAGI. Trimming cost V 1 base and J 2 bases, with 14 bases left between them.

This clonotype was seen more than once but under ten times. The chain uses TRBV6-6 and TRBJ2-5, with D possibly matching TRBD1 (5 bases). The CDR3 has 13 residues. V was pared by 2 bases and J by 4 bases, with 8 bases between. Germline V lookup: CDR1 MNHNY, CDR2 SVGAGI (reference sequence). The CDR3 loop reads CASSYNDRETQYF. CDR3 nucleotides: TGTGCCAGCAGTTACAATGACAGAGAGACCCAGTACTTC.

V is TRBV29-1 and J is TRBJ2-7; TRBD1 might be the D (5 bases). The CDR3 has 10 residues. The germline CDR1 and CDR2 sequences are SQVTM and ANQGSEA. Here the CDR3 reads CRGSGYEQYV. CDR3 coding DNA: TGCAGGGGGTCAGGGTACGAGCAGTACGTC.

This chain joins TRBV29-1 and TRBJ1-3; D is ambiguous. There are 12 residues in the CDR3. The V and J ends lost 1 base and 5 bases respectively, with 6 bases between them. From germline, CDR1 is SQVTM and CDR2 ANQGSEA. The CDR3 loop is CSVEGERNTIYF. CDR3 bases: TGCAGCGTTGAAGGGGAGCGAAACACCATATATTTT.

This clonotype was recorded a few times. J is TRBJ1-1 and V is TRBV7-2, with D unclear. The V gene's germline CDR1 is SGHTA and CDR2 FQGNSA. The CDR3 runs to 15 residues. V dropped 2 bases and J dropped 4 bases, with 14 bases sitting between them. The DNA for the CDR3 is TGTGCCAGCAGCTTAAGCGGCCGGCGAGGCACTGAAGCTTTCTTT. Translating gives CASSLSGRRGTEAFF.

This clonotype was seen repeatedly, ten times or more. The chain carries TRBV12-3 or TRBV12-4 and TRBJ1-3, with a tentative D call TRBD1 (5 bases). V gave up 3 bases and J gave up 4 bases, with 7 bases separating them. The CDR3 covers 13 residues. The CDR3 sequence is CASSFRQGNTIYF. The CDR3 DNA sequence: TGTGCCAGCAGTTTCAGACAGGGAAACACCATATATTTT.